This section outlines one TCR beta chain sequence together with its context. This record belongs to a study of blood T cell repertoires in COVID-19. On the study more broadly: PBMCs, B-cell-depleted T cells, or T cells were the source of the cDNA or gDNA that made up the material.

This CDR3 comprises 15 residues. V dropped 4 bases and J dropped 0 bases, with 10 bases sitting between them. Germline V gene lookup returns CDR1 SGHTA and CDR2 FQGNSA. Here immunoSEQ multiplex PCR was the method, and the copy in TCRdb shows in-frame clones only, minus some. The table includes 75,000 to 80,000 clones, approximately 85% detected once. This TCR was sampled from a human donor in a cohort sampled during active COVID-19. The V call is TRBV7-2, the J call TRBJ2-1, with a tentative D call TRBD2 (5 bases). The sample taken for sequencing was peripheral blood. CDR3 residues: CASSSAASSYNEQFF. For the CDR3, the DNA is TGTGCCAGCAGCTCAGCGGCAAGCTCCTACAATGAGCAGTTCTTC.